This T cell receptor beta chain originates from a study of T cells in Graves' hyperthyroidism and ophthalmopathy. Across the whole study: The authors collected peripheral blood at initial diagnosis, before any treatment.

This clonotype has at least ten counts. Amplification yielded TCR beta CDR3 regions, with RNA transcripts as the source. The study used the HTBI primer set for a first-round RT-PCR of the TCR CDR3. Each CDR3 protein gets one entry after TCRdb re-called the multiplex PCR reads with MiXCR. The sample shows almost 500,000 distinct CDR3 sequences, less than 25% of them seen only once. The CDR3 spans 14 residues. J gave up 1 base and V 6 bases, and 2 bases lay outside the gene matches. Germline V gives CDR1 MNHNS, CDR2 SASEGT. Fresh 10 ml peripheral blood yielded PBMCs. The clonotype originates from a woman in her 70s with Graves' ophthalmopathy. The chain joins TRBV6-1 to TRBJ2-2; 7 nucleotides match TRBD1. The sequencing input was blood. Written as DNA, the CDR3 is TGTGCCAGCAGGGGACAGAGGAACACCGGGGAGCTGTTTTTT. Amino acid sequence: CASRGQRNTGELFF.